This T cell receptor beta chain was observed in a study of blood T cell repertoires in COVID-19. TCRdb's table, derived via immunoSEQ multiplex PCR, lists solely in-frame clones and lacks some. This table has around 84,000 clones, 75% to 85% appearing once. The CDR3 extends over 17 amino acids. Germline assignment: CDR1 LNHDA and CDR2 SQIVND (reference sequence). V lost 4 bases and J lost 5; bases outside the gene matches: 12. The receptor was derived from a man between 60 and 70 years old with COVID-19, enrolled during active disease. The chain carries TRBV19 and TRBJ1-1; 11 positions agree with TRBD1. The source material was peripheral blood. As DNA, the CDR3 is TGTGCCAGTAGTACCACGTGGGTCCGGGACAGGGGGACTGAAGCTTTCTTT. This sequence encodes CASSTTWVRDRGTEAFF.